Listed below are T cell receptor beta chains from one sample, sequenced in a study of T cells in tuberculosis. Method: immunoSEQ multiplex PCR; TCRdb's copy keeps in-frame clones and lacks some. The table has tens of thousands of clones, about 86% seen once. Sequenced sample: CD1b-GMM tetramer-negative cells sorted from PBMCs. The receptor set was obtained from an adult woman with latent tuberculosis. CDR3s include the opening cysteine and the closing phenylalanine or tryptophan. A D gene is named only where the DNA matches it firmly.

>16|TRBJ1-3|TRBD1|TRBV5-1
CASSLQGQSSGNTIYF
>15|TRBJ2-3|TRBD1|TRBV6-5
CASSLTGDSTDTQYF
>16|TRBJ2-1|TRBD2|TRBV7-2
CASSLTSGGVTNEQFF
>12|TRBJ1-5|NA|TRBV29-1
CSVRTALGPQHF
>13|TRBJ1-1|NA|TRBV7-3
CASSLSGNTEAFF
>13|TRBJ2-7|TRBD2|TRBV7-2
CASSSSGSYEQYF
>16|TRBJ1-4|TRBD1|TRBV4-3
CASSQDWGDRGEKLFF
>16|TRBJ1-6|NA|TRBV7-2
CASSLTRRGWGSPLHF
>17|TRBJ1-3|TRBD1|TRBV7-2
CASSLAGTGYSGNTIYF
>14|TRBJ2-7|NA|TRBV10-3
CAIRQGLGPYEQYF
>13|TRBJ2-3|TRBD2|TRBV10-2
CASRGLAGDTQYF
>13|TRBJ2-3|NA|TRBV15
CATSRAGTDTQYF
>13|TRBJ2-7|NA|TRBV15
CATSSLLDYEQYF
>14|TRBJ2-2|NA|TRBV29-1
CSGRRRGGDGELFF
>12|TRBJ2-7|NA|TRBV6-6
CASSYSAHEQYF
>19|TRBJ2-3|TRBD2|TRBV18
CASSPLSGTSGRSRDTQYF
>16|TRBJ2-7|TRBD1|TRBV6-6
CASSYSHGTAPYEQYF
>17|TRBJ2-1|TRBD2|TRBV7-8
CASSYYGLAGAENEQFF
>14|TRBJ1-1|TRBD1|TRBV10-1
CASSEDRVKTEAFF
>14|TRBJ1-2|TRBD1|TRBV6-6
CASRPGQGLGGYTF
>12|TRBJ2-1|NA|TRBV28
CASSSSFNEQFF
>14|TRBJ2-1|TRBD2|TRBV4-2
CASSQGLASHEQFF
>14|TRBJ2-7|TRBD1|TRBV28
CASSLGTGYYEQYF
>14|TRBJ2-7|TRBD1|TRBV27
CASSFVQGAGEQYF
>15|TRBJ1-2|NA|TRBV28
CASSRLSGSSYGYTF
>19|TRBJ2-2|TRBD2|TRBV7-8
CASSLGLLAGALNTGELFF
>17|TRBJ1-2|NA|TRBV6-1
CASSGSGTTSFLYGYTF
>16|TRBJ2-1|NA|TRBV21-1
CASSKDAGDLYNEQFF
>15|TRBJ2-2|NA|TRBV7-8
CASSHRQGSGGELFF
>16|TRBJ2-7|TRBD1|TRBV19
CASSMTGGQGSFEQYF
>15|NA|TRBD1|TRBV27
CASSSKTGGIYEQYF
>15|TRBJ2-2|NA|TRBV27
CASSPPYSNTGELFF
>15|TRBJ1-1|NA|TRBV12-5
CASGLGGRLNTEAFF
>13|TRBJ2-2|NA|TRBV7-6
CASSLTRSGELFF
>15|TRBJ1-5|NA|TRBV19
CASRMGQYSNQPQHF
>14|TRBJ2-7|NA|TRBV30
CAWSSRGRRYEQYF
>15|TRBJ2-3|NA|TRBV9
CASSVDPGEADTQYF
>15|TRBJ2-3|TRBD2|TRBV27
CASSWGLGGTDTQYF
>15|TRBJ1-2|TRBD1|TRBV28
CASNTPHRGHYDYTF
>13|TRBJ2-7|NA|TRBV9
CASSPGASYEQYF
>13|TRBJ2-7|TRBD2|TRBV19
CASSEAGAYEQYF